This is a list of T cell receptor beta chains from one sample in a study of graft-versus-host responses after intestinal transplantation. These receptors' targets are unknown. Sequencing was performed with immunoSEQ multiplex PCR; in TCRdb, only in-frame clones are kept and a portion is missing. This sample has tens of thousands of clones; roughly 95% occur once, and the top ten carry about 0.23%. Source: unstimulated CD4+ T cells sorted from spleen or lymph node cells, taken before transplant. The source is a human donor who was the organ donor for an intestinal transplant. Both conserved end residues are part of each CDR3. Each record gives: CDR3 protein, CDR3 DNA, V gene, J gene, D gene. The D gene is left open where the match is weak.

CASSQDPRGAYTQYF,TGCGCCAGCAGCCAAGATCCAAGGGGGGCTTATACGCAGTATTTT,TRBV4-1,TRBJ2-3,-
CASSQVVRGLSEAFF,TGCGCCAGCAGCCAAGTGGTAAGGGGGCTAAGTGAAGCTTTCTTT,TRBV4-3,TRBJ1-1,TRBD1
CASSLIIGSSGGAFEQYF,TGTGCCAGCAGCTTAATTATTGGGTCTAGCGGGGGGGCCTTCGAGCAGTACTTC,TRBV7-6,TRBJ2-7,TRBD2
CASSDWGQINTGELFF,TGCGCCAGCAGTGATTGGGGACAAATTAACACCGGGGAGCTGTTTTTT,TRBV10-2,TRBJ2-2,-
CASSEGQWNSPLHF,TGTGCCAGCAGTGAGGGGCAGTGGAATTCACCCCTCCACTTT,TRBV2,TRBJ1-6,-
CASSSRSSYEQYF,TGTGCCAGCAGTAGCAGGAGCTCCTACGAGCAGTACTTC,TRBV6-1,TRBJ2-7,-
CASSQASTGGRWEKLFF,TGCGCCAGCAGCCAAGCCTCCACCGGGGGGCGTTGGGAAAAACTGTTTTTT,TRBV4-1,TRBJ1-4,-
CASSEEAGVGYTF,TGTGCCAGCAGTGAAGAAGCAGGGGTCGGCTACACCTTC,TRBV2,TRBJ1-2,-
CASSDNKGSSPLHF,TGTGCCAGCAGTGATAATAAGGGGAGCTCACCCCTCCACTTT,TRBV6-1,TRBJ1-6,-
CASSNRGVYNGQFF,TGTGCCAGTAGTAACAGGGGGGTATACAATGGGCAGTTCTTC,TRBV19,TRBJ2-1,TRBD1
CARRCDRKSTDTQYF,TGTGCCAGAAGATGTGACAGGAAAAGCACAGATACGCAGTATTTT,TRBV5-3,TRBJ2-3,-
CASSLDFTSGTGQETQYF,TGTGCCAGCAGCTTAGATTTCACCTCTGGGACAGGGCAAGAGACCCAGTACTTC,TRBV7-2,TRBJ2-5,TRBD1
CASRSSRDYGYTF,TGTGCCAGCAGAAGTTCCCGCGACTATGGCTACACCTTC,TRBV28,TRBJ1-2,-
CASSLRTGAYEQYF,TGTGCCAGCAGCCTTCGGACAGGGGCCTACGAGCAGTACTTC,TRBV13,TRBJ2-7,TRBD1
CASKTGGPVGFNEKLFF,TGTGCCAGCAAAACAGGGGGCCCTGTTGGATTTAATGAAAAACTGTTTTTT,TRBV6-4,TRBJ1-4,TRBD1
CASSRQALSNQPQHF,TGTGCCAGCAGCAGACAAGCTCTTAGCAATCAGCCCCAGCATTTT,TRBV21-1,TRBJ1-5,-
CASSFAVLAGRYF,TGTGCCAGCAGCTTCGCGGTGCTAGCGGGGAGGTATTTT,TRBV12-1,TRBJ2-3,-
CASSRTRMNTEAFF,TGTGCCAGCAGCCGGACACGAATGAACACTGAAGCTTTCTTT,TRBV6-5,TRBJ1-1,-
CASSLYRGNYGYTF,TGTGCCAGCAGCTTATACAGGGGTAACTATGGCTACACCTTC,TRBV11-1,TRBJ1-2,TRBD1
CASSRGTSGRGTQYF,TGTGCCAGCAGCCGGGGGACTAGCGGGCGGGGGACCCAGTACTTC,TRBV11-2,TRBJ2-5,TRBD2